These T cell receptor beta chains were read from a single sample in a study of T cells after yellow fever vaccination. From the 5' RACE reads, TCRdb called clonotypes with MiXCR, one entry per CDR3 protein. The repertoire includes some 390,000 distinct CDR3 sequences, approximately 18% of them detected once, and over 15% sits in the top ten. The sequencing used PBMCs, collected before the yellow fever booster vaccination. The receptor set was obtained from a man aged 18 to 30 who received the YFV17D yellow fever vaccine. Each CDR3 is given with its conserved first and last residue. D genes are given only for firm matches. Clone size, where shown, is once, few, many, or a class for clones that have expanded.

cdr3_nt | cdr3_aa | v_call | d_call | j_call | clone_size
TGTGCCAGCAGCGGAAAGGACAGGGACAATGAGCAGTTCTTC | CASSGKDRDNEQFF | TRBV9 | TRBD1 | TRBJ2-1 | -
TGCAGTGCTAGAGATATCCGGGGGCGGGAGACCCAGTACTTC | CSARDIRGRETQYF | TRBV20-1 | - | TRBJ2-5 | -
TGCGCCAGCAGCCCAGGCATGGGAAATGAAGTTGAAGCTTTCTTT | CASSPGMGNEVEAFF | TRBV4-3 | - | TRBJ1-1 | few
TGTGCCAGCAGCACGACTAGCGCCAAAAACATTCAGTACTTC | CASSTTSAKNIQYF | TRBV12-3/TRBV12-4 | TRBD2 | TRBJ2-4 | few
TGTGCCAGCAGCTCATCCCGGGACACTGAAGCTTTCTTT | CASSSSRDTEAFF | TRBV7-9 | - | TRBJ1-1 | -
TGTGCCAGCAGCAGTGACATGATCAATGAGCAGTTCTTC | CASSSDMINEQFF | TRBV11-2 | - | TRBJ2-1 | few
TGCGCCAGCGGGGAACAGGGGTCCGGCCCAGATACGCAGTATTTT | CASGEQGSGPDTQYF | TRBV5-1 | TRBD1 | TRBJ2-3 | few
TGTGCCAGCAGCTTACGCGGGGGGCTTGACACCGGGGAGCTGTTTTTT | CASSLRGGLDTGELFF | TRBV7-2 | TRBD2 | TRBJ2-2 | few
TGTGCCACCAGTGATTGGCGGGCCGGGGAGCTGTTTTTT | CATSDWRAGELFF | TRBV24-1 | - | TRBJ2-2 | -
TGCGCCAGCAGCCAGCGGGTCTCGGGAGGGGGAAAGACCCAGTACTTC | CASSQRVSGGGKTQYF | TRBV4-3 | TRBD2 | TRBJ2-5 | few
TGTGCCAGCAGCTTAGTGGGGAACCCTAACACTGAAGCTTTCTTT | CASSLVGNPNTEAFF | TRBV7-2 | - | TRBJ1-1 | -
TGTGCCACCAGCAGTCCCTCCAGCGGGGCAGGGGACGGCTACACCTTC | CATSSPSSGAGDGYTF | TRBV15 | - | TRBJ1-2 | -
TGTGCCAGCAGTGCGGGTTATAGCAATCAGCCCCAGCATTTT | CASSAGYSNQPQHF | TRBV12-3/TRBV12-4 | - | TRBJ1-5 | -
TGTGCCAGCCACTCAACGGGGGTTTCGGGTGGCTACACCTTC | CASHSTGVSGGYTF | TRBV12-3/TRBV12-4 | - | TRBJ1-2 | -
TGTGCCAGCACCAAGGACGGGGGAAACACCATATATTTT | CASTKDGGNTIYF | TRBV6-1 | - | TRBJ1-3 | -
TGTGCCAGCAGCTTAGAAGGGACAGGGGGCAGGGCTTTCTTT | CASSLEGTGGRAFF | TRBV11-2 | TRBD1 | TRBJ1-1 | -
TGCAGTGCTCCAAGCGGGGGGGCCATAGAGACCCAGTACTTC | CSAPSGGAIETQYF | TRBV20-1 | TRBD2 | TRBJ2-5 | few
TGCAGCGTTTCCCGGGGGGGCTCCGAGCAGTACTTC | CSVSRGGSEQYF | TRBV29-1 | TRBD2 | TRBJ2-7 | few
TGTGCCACCAGTGACTCAGTCCGGTCGGTCGGGGAGCTGTTTTTT | CATSDSVRSVGELFF | TRBV24-1 | - | TRBJ2-2 | -
TGTGCCAGCAGCACGGTGGTACGGAACACTGAAGCTTTCTTT | CASSTVVRNTEAFF | TRBV7-9 | - | TRBJ1-1 | -